This TCR beta chain was recovered during a study of blood T cell repertoires in COVID-19. Study as a whole: COVID-19 samples from acute and convalescent phases originated in the United States, Italy and Spain.

As handled by the study authors: It was from reference gene primer amplification that nucleated cell counts were estimated. Only in-frame clones appear in the TCRdb table, and some are missing; sequencing was by immunoSEQ multiplex PCR. V, J and clone size were drawn from that table, and D and trimming were deduced from the DNA. Counted here are tens of thousands of clones, under 80% occurring once; the ten biggest clones make up around 30%. Unmatched junction bases numbered 3, after V lost 3 bases and J lost 3 bases. The CDR3 consists of 14 residues. Germline assignment: CDR1 LGHDT and CDR2 YNNKEL (reference sequence).

The source is a woman aged 80 or over with active or convalescent COVID-19. The genes are TRBV3-1 (or the pseudogene TRBV3-2) and TRBJ1-2, with 8 bases that match TRBD1. The specimen was peripheral blood. CDR3 loop: CASSQDRVDYGYTF. The CDR3 DNA reads TGTGCCAGCAGCCAGGACAGGGTAGACTATGGCTACACCTTC.